The 21 T cell receptor beta chains below were found in one sample sequenced in a study of post-analysis software for immune sequencing data. Study-level points and caveats: Elevated frequency relative to controls characterized roughly 5 TRBV segments in patients, TRBV5-6, TRBV5-1 and TRBV20-1 among them.

Libraries were made from TCR beta cDNA, and they carried unique molecular identifiers. One entry per CDR3 protein results from TCRdb running MiXCR on the PCR reads. The sample lists some 190,000 distinct CDR3 sequences; roughly 30% were seen once. Their target antigens are unknown. Sequencing input: blood. The receptors originated from a girl aged 2 to 17 with multiple sclerosis.

The gene calls are TRBV9 and TRBJ2-4, with 11 bases lining up with TRBD2. Unmatched junction bases numbered 10, after V lost 4 bases and J lost 1 base. CDR1 is SGDLS and CDR2 is YYNGEE in the germline V gene. This CDR3 comprises 18 residues. CDR3 nucleotide sequence: TGTGCCAGCAGCCCCATAGCGGGAGGGCCCACGGCCAAAAACATTCAGTACTTC. Protein product: CASSPIAGGPTAKNIQYF.

Worth noting for this clonotype: A read error may explain this, as a much larger clone is one base away. This rearrangement joins TRBV20-1 to TRBJ2-7; 10 positions agree with TRBD2. This CDR3 is 13 amino acids long. Trimming cost V 6 bases and J 7 bases; bases outside gene matches: 9. Germline values: CDR1 DFQATT, CDR2 SNEGSKA (reference sequence). CDR3 DNA sequence: TGCAGTGCCTCTAGCGGGAGTGGCCTGGAGCAGTACTTC. Protein product: CSASSGSGLEQYF.

This chain links TRBV19 with TRBJ1-5, with TRBD1 as a possible D gene (6 bases). V was pared by 7 bases and J by 5 bases, with 18 bases between. Germline loops: CDR1 LNHDA, CDR2 SQIVND (reference sequence). CDR3 length: 15 amino acids. CDR3: CASISLDSVHQPQHF. DNA for the CDR3: TGTGCCAGTATTTCCTTGGACAGTGTACATCAGCCCCAGCATTTT.

The V gene is TRBV4-2, the J gene TRBJ2-2; D unclear. Germline CDR1 reads LGHNA; CDR2 reads YNFKEQ. V lost 1 base and J lost 6, with 12 bases in between. The CDR3 spans 15 residues. CDR3 bases: TGTGCCAGCAGCCAAGTCGACGGATGGTCCGGGGAGCTGTTTTTT. Protein sequence: CASSQVDGWSGELFF.

This clonotype was found many times. V usage is TRBV20-1 and J usage is TRBJ2-1; D gene ambiguous. The CDR3 extends over 15 amino acids. CDR1 and CDR2 (germline): DFQATT, SNEGSKA (reference sequence). V lost 5 bases and J 2 bases, leaving 16 bases between the germline ends. Here the CDR3 DNA reads TGCAGTGCTGTCCCGGCTAGTACCCCCTACAATGAGCAGTTCTTC. This gives the protein CSAVPASTPYNEQFF.

In DNA form, the CDR3 reads TGTGCCTGGAGAGCACAGGGAGATTCACCCCTCCACTTT. Encoded protein: CAWRAQGDSPLHF. This chain connects TRBV30 to TRBJ1-6; D is perhaps TRBD1 (6 bases). The germline V gene has CDR1 GTSNPN and CDR2 SVGIG (reference sequence). The CDR3 is 13 residues long. V shed 3 bases and J shed 8 bases, with 11 bases lying between them.

The rearrangement uses TRBV20-1 and TRBJ2-1, with 16 bases aligning to TRBD2. The CDR3 totals 15 residues. Germline trimming cut 3 bases from V and 10 bases from J; bases unmatched to any gene: 6. Germline-derived CDR1 and CDR2 are DFQATT and SNEGSKA (reference sequence). The chain's CDR3 is CSARGTSGRVWEQFF. The CDR3 DNA follows: TGCAGTGCTAGGGGGACTAGCGGGAGGGTGTGGGAGCAGTTCTTC.

This clonotype was recorded at least ten times. V is TRBV27 and J is TRBJ2-3; 9 bases are shared with TRBD1. Germline V gene lookup returns CDR1 MNHEY and CDR2 SMNVEV (reference sequence). Losses at the gene ends were 4 bases for V and 6 bases for J; bases not matched to a gene: 2. CDR3 length equals 13 residues. The DNA of the CDR3 is TGTGCCAGCAGTTACAGGGGGCGGGATACGCAGTATTTT. Its protein product is CASSYRGRDTQYF.

A few counts support this clonotype. The chain employs TRBV5-1 and TRBJ1-5; the match to TRBD1 covers 10 bases. Germline lookup yields CDR1 SGHRS and CDR2 YFSETQ. The CDR3 sequence is 15 residues long. J gave up 6 bases and V 3 bases, and 6 bases lay outside the gene matches. In nucleotides, the CDR3 is TGCGCCAGCAGCTCCGGGACAGGGGATGCTCAGCCCCAGCATTTT. Translating gives CASSSGTGDAQPQHF.

The V and J genes are TRBV7-2 and TRBJ1-1; no definite D call. Germline V gene sequence: CDR1 SGHTA, CDR2 FQGNSA. The V end lost 5 bases, the J end lost 4 bases, and 17 bases lay between the germline ends. This CDR3 comprises 15 residues. DNA of the CDR3: TGTGCCAGCAGCCCCCAAGTATTTGGAAGCACTGAAGCTTTCTTT. Protein product: CASSPQVFGSTEAFF. The full variable domain, completed using reference TRBV7-2 and TRBJ1-1, is GAGVSQSPSNKVTEKGKDVELRCDPISGHTALYWYRQSLGQGLEFLIYFQGNSAPDKSGLPSDRFSAERTGGSVSTLTIQRTQQEDSAVYLCASSPQVFGSTEAFFGQGTRLTVV.

At least ten counts were recorded for this clonotype. J is TRBJ1-2 and V is TRBV9; 10 positions match TRBD1. The V gene's germline CDR1 is SGDLS and CDR2 YYNGEE. CDR3 length: 15 residues. The junction had 7 bases not matched to a gene; V was cut back by 4 bases and J by 4 bases. CDR3: CASSTGTGDPYGYTF. CDR3 DNA sequence: TGTGCCAGCAGCACGGGGACAGGGGATCCCTATGGCTACACCTTC.

Only a few counts were recorded for this clonotype. The chain carries TRBV20-1 and TRBJ2-4, with a weak D call TRBD1 (6 bases). V dropped 6 bases and J dropped 3 bases, with 9 bases sitting between them. Germline values: CDR1 DFQATT, CDR2 SNEGSKA (reference sequence). The CDR3 has 12 residues. The CDR3 loop reads CSAGGRKNIQYF. The CDR3 DNA sequence: TGCAGTGCAGGGGGACGCAAAAACATTCAGTACTTC.

Ten or more counts support this clonotype. The chain employs TRBV5-1 and TRBJ2-7; D gene ambiguous. V dropped 2 bases and J dropped 1 base, with 7 bases sitting between them. Germline V gives CDR1 SGHRS, CDR2 YFSETQ. The CDR3 totals 13 residues. CDR3 nucleotides: TGCGCCAGCAGCTTTCCTGGTTCCTACGAGCAGTACTTC. It yields the protein CASSFPGSYEQYF.

The chain has TRBV5-1 and TRBJ2-5; TRBD1 agrees at 8 bases. The trim removed 0 bases at V and 4 bases at J, leaving 5 bases unmatched. The CDR3 contains 15 residues. The germline V gene encodes CDR1 SGHRS and CDR2 YFSETQ. DNA of the CDR3: TGCGCCAGCAGCTTGGTTCCAGGGGGCCCAGAGACCCAGTACTTC. Protein sequence: CASSLVPGGPETQYF.

The table lists this clonotype with a few counts. This rearrangement joins TRBV5-1 to TRBJ2-4; 8 nucleotides line up with TRBD1. The DNA end favors TRBJ2-7, so the J call may be wrong. CDR1 SGHRS and CDR2 YFSETQ come from the germline V gene. The CDR3 length is 14 residues. The CDR3 sequence is CASSGGQGGSEQYF. The CDR3 DNA follows: TGCGCCAGCAGCGGCGGACAGGGTGGGAGCGAGCAGTACTTC.

This clonotype was observed many times. J is TRBJ2-7 and V is TRBV7-3; D gene unclear. V gave up 6 bases and J gave up 0 bases, with 12 bases separating them. The CDR3 has 14 amino acids. The germline V gene encodes CDR1 SGHTA and CDR2 FQGTGA. CDR3 nucleotide sequence: TGTGCCAGCAGTCAAACCCACAGCTCCTACGAGCAGTACTTC. It specifies CASSQTHSSYEQYF.

V and J are TRBV21-1 and TRBJ1-5; the tabulated D call, TRBD1, remains unverified against the DNA. TRBV21-1 is classified as a pseudogene. The CDR3 consists of 16 residues. CDR3 loop: CASSNPGQRINQPQHF. CDR3 in DNA: TGTGCCAGCAGCAACCCGGGACAGAGAATCAATCAGCCCCAGCATTTT.

The rearrangement links TRBV19 to TRBJ2-6; no definite D call. The V gene lost 0 bases and the J gene lost 2 bases, with 8 bases spanning the gap. The CDR3 has 16 residues. Germline lookup yields CDR1 LNHDA and CDR2 SQIVND (reference sequence). CDR3 in DNA: TGTGCCAGTAGTATAGATGGAGATACTGGGGCCAACGTCCTGACTTTC. Amino acid sequence: CASSIDGDTGANVLTF.

This clonotype turned up a few times. This chain connects TRBV12-3 or TRBV12-4 to TRBJ1-5; D unresolved. The CDR3 contains 13 residues. V lost 3 bases, J lost 6 bases, and 9 bases lay in between. The CDR3 reads CASSLSESQPQHF. Here the CDR3 DNA reads TGTGCCAGCAGTTTGTCCGAGAGTCAGCCCCAGCATTTT.

As concerns this clonotype: Likely a read error: the CDR3 ends without its conserved phenylalanine or tryptophan. The chain is built from TRBV20-1 and TRBJ2-7; D is ambiguous. Trimming removed 6 bases at V and 0 bases at J, with 24 bases between. Per germline, CDR1 DFQATT and CDR2 SNEGSKA (reference sequence). This CDR3 region has 17 residues. DNA of the CDR3: TGCAGTGCCCTAGAGTCCCGAAAAGCGTATCCCTCCTACGAGCAGTACTAC. The encoded protein is CSALESRKAYPSYEQYY.

About this clonotype: At one end, the junction sequence differs from germline, possibly due to a read error. This chain joins TRBV27 and TRBJ1-2; D gene uncertain. Per the germline V gene, CDR1 is MNHEY and CDR2 is SMNVEV (reference sequence). The CDR3 is 10 residues long. The CDR3 sequence: CASGLRGYTF. The CDR3, as DNA: TGTGCCAGCGGTTTACGTGGCTACACCTTC.